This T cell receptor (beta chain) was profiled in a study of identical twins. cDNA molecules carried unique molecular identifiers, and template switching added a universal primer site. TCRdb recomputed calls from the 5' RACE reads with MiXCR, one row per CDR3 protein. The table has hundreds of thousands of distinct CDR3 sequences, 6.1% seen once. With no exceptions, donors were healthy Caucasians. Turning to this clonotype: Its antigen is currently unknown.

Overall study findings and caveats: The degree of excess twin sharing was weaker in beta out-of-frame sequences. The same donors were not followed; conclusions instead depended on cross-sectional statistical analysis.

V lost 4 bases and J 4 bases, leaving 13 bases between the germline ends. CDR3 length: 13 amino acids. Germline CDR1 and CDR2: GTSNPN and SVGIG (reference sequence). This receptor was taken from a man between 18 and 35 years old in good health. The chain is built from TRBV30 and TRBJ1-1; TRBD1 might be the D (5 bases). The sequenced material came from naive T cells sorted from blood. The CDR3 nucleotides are TGTGCCTGGATCTTCAGGGAGGGCACTGAAGCTTTCTTT. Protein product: CAWIFREGTEAFF.